This paragraph reports one TCR beta chain. Only in-frame clones appear in the TCRdb table, and some are missing; sequencing was by immunoSEQ multiplex PCR. The data show around 130,000 clones, under 90% seen once. These data originate in a study of control samples from healthy donors and cancer patients. Trimming took 6 bases from V and 2 from J, leaving 20 bases between them. This CDR3 has 17 amino acids. Germline V gene data show CDR1 as MDHEN and CDR2 as SYDVKM. J is TRBJ1-5 and V is TRBV28, with a tentative D call TRBD1 (5 bases). This sequence was found in a man in his forties or fifties with head and neck cancer. Sequencing used PBMCs. CDR3 in amino acids: CASRTSGFARGNQPQHF. CDR3 nucleotide sequence: TGTGCCAGCAGGACGTCAGGGTTCGCTCGGGGCAATCAGCCCCAGCATTTT.